The 27 T cell receptor beta chains given below trace back to one sample, sequenced in a study of control samples from healthy donors and cancer patients. The method was immunoSEQ multiplex PCR; TCRdb's version includes in-frame clones alone and lacks a portion of them. The sample gives some 170,000 clones, around 94% of which show up once; 11% to 15% is in the top ten. The sample was PBMCs. The origin of the receptors is a man aged 55 to 70 with colorectal cancer.

The chain couples TRBV9 to TRBJ2-7; D possibly corresponds to TRBD2 (6 bases). CDR3 length equals 16 residues. V gave up 2 bases and J gave up 3 bases, with 18 bases separating them. Germline V lookup: CDR1 SGDLS, CDR2 YYNGEE. CDR3 sequence: CASSVTSDDPYYEQYF. The CDR3 DNA reads as TGTGCCAGCAGCGTGACTAGTGACGACCCGTACTACGAGCAGTACTTC.

CDR3 sequence (DNA): TGTGCCAGCCAGGGGGCTGAGGGCAATCAGCCCCAGCATTTT. Protein product: CASQGAEGNQPQHF. This chain connects TRBV2 to TRBJ1-5, with 8 bases aligning to TRBD1. The V gene's germline CDR1 is SNHLY and CDR2 FYNNEI. The CDR3 has 14 residues. J was trimmed by 2 bases and V by 8 bases; bases with no gene match: 5.

The V call is TRBV7-9, the J call TRBJ1-6; perhaps TRBD1 as D (5 bases). The CDR3 totals 12 residues. V was pared by 6 bases and J by 10 bases, with 10 bases between. The germline CDR1 and CDR2 sequences are SEHNR and FQNEAQ (reference sequence). The CDR3 loop reads CASSRGGSPLHF. The CDR3 bases are TGTGCCAGCAGTCGGGGGGGATCACCCCTCCACTTT.

The gene calls are TRBV5-1 and TRBJ1-2; 10 bases match TRBD1. CDR1 and CDR2 (germline): SGHRS, YFSETQ. CDR3 length equals 17 residues. J gave up 4 bases and V 0 bases, and 9 bases lay outside the gene matches. The CDR3 DNA reads TGCGCCAGCAGCTTGGTCGGGGGACAGGGGATGAGCTATGGCTACACCTTC. It translates to CASSLVGGQGMSYGYTF.

The chain employs TRBV29-1 and TRBJ2-7; D might be TRBD1 (5 bases). Germline values: CDR1 SQVTM, CDR2 ANQGSEA. This CDR3 has 12 amino acids. Trimming pared 6 bases from V and 3 bases from J, leaving 12 bases between. CDR3 loop: CSVGRDYYEQYF. As DNA, the CDR3 is TGCAGCGTAGGCAGGGATTACTACGAGCAGTACTTC.

V and J are TRBV19 and TRBJ2-5; TRBD2 aligns across 9 bases. CDR1 and CDR2 from the germline V gene are LNHDA and SQIVND (reference sequence). Unmatched junction bases numbered 9, after V lost 6 bases and J lost 4 bases. This CDR3 region has 15 residues. The CDR3 spells CASSPGGGARETQYF. The CDR3 nucleotides read TGTGCCAGTAGCCCTGGCGGGGGGGCCAGAGAGACCCAGTACTTC.

CDR3: CASSRWDRGAEQYF. The CDR3, as DNA: TGTGCCAGCAGCCGGTGGGACAGGGGTGCCGAGCAGTACTTC. V is TRBV6-5 and J is TRBJ2-7; 10 nucleotides align to TRBD1. CDR1 is MNHEY and CDR2 is SVGAGI in the germline V gene. The CDR3 spans 14 residues. Trimming took 6 bases from V and 6 from J; bases not matched to a gene: 8.

The rearrangement joins TRBV18 to TRBJ1-4; D possibly corresponds to TRBD1 (6 bases). Trimming took 2 bases from V and 7 from J, leaving 11 bases between them. CDR3 size: 14 residues. Germline assignment: CDR1 KGHSH and CDR2 LQKENI. The CDR3 nucleotides are TGTGCCAGCTCACCAACACAGGGAGGTGAAAAACTGTTTTTT. It is translated as CASSPTQGGEKLFF.

This chain joins TRBV7-9 and TRBJ2-7; D unclear. V shed 5 bases and J shed 1 base, with 3 bases lying between them. The CDR3 has 11 amino acids. The germline CDR1 and CDR2 sequences are SEHNR and FQNEAQ (reference sequence). CDR3 loop: CASSNSYEQYF. CDR3 nucleotides: TGTGCCAGCAGCAATTCCTACGAGCAGTACTTC.

The chain carries TRBV19 and TRBJ1-4; D remains unclear. V was trimmed by 5 bases and J by 7 bases, leaving 14 bases between them. The CDR3 sequence is 14 residues long. The germline V gene has CDR1 LNHDA and CDR2 SQIVND (reference sequence). The CDR3 loop is CASSYGTGGEKLFF. DNA of the CDR3: TGTGCCAGTAGTTACGGAACTGGAGGTGAAAAACTGTTTTTT.

V usage is TRBV25-1 and J usage is TRBJ1-4, with D uncertain. V was cut by 4 bases and J by 5 bases, with 8 bases left in between. The V gene's germline CDR1 is MGHDK and CDR2 SYGVNS. This CDR3 is 13 amino acids long. The CDR3 bases are TGTGCCAGCAGTGGGAGTCGAAATGAAAAACTGTTTTTT. Its translation is CASSGSRNEKLFF. Full variable domain (outside the CDR3, taken from reference TRBV25-1 and TRBJ1-4): EADIYQTPRYLVIGTGKKITLECSQTMGHDKMYWYQQDPGMELHLIHYSYGVNSTEKGDLSSESTVSRIRTEHFPLTLESARPSHTSQYLCASSGSRNEKLFFGSGTQLSVL.

This chain joins TRBV2 and TRBJ2-5; no firm D call. The CDR3 contains 14 residues. Germline-derived CDR1 and CDR2 are SNHLY and FYNNEI. V was pared by 4 bases and J by 1 base, with 10 bases between. The CDR3 loop reads CASSALPTQETQYF. The CDR3 nucleotides are TGTGCCAGCAGTGCACTACCGACCCAAGAGACCCAGTACTTC.

The V gene is TRBV27, the J gene TRBJ2-1; 9 positions agree with TRBD1. The CDR3 spans 15 residues. The J segment lost 8 bases and the V segment lost 3 bases, leaving 8 bases of the junction unmatched. Germline CDR1 reads MNHEY; CDR2 reads SMNVEV (reference sequence). The CDR3 protein is CASSFPGQGTDEQFF. The CDR3 bases are TGTGCCAGCAGTTTCCCCGGACAGGGGACCGATGAGCAGTTCTTC.

The chain combines TRBV6-5 with TRBJ2-7; D is uncertain. V lost 0 bases and J lost 0, with 6 bases in between. The germline V gene encodes CDR1 MNHEY and CDR2 SVGAGI. This CDR3 contains 14 residues. The CDR3 loop is CASSYSISSYEQYF. The CDR3 DNA sequence: TGTGCCAGCAGTTACTCCATATCCTCCTACGAGCAGTACTTC.

The rearrangement joins TRBV18 to TRBJ2-5, with D possibly TRBD1 on 6 matching bases. The CDR3 length is 15 residues. Germline assignment: CDR1 KGHSH and CDR2 LQKENI. Trimming pared 3 bases from V and 5 bases from J, leaving 16 bases between. This CDR3 is CASSPNRALIETQYF. The CDR3 DNA sequence: TGTGCCAGCTCACCCAACAGGGCACTAATCGAGACCCAGTACTTC.

The CDR3 reads CASSLGGSNTEAFF. CDR3 sequence (DNA): TGTGCCAGCAGCCTCGGGGGGTCGAACACTGAAGCTTTCTTT. The chain recombines TRBV5-5 with TRBJ1-1; D may be TRBD1 (5 bases). The length of the CDR3 is 14 residues. Trimming shortened V by 4 bases and J by 1 base, and 11 bases separated the two germline ends. Germline V gene lookup returns CDR1 SGHKS and CDR2 YYEKEE (reference sequence).

The J gene is TRBJ2-1, the V gene TRBV5-1, with 11 nucleotides matching TRBD2. The J segment lost 7 bases and the V segment lost 7 bases, leaving 7 bases of the junction unmatched. CDR3 length equals 14 residues. Germline CDR1 SGHRS, CDR2 YFSETQ. The CDR3 loop reads CASGASGGLNEQFF. In DNA, the CDR3 is TGCGCCAGCGGAGCTAGCGGGGGGTTAAATGAGCAGTTCTTC.

The V call is TRBV2, the J call TRBJ1-1; a weak D match, TRBD1 (5 bases). The CDR3 covers 12 residues. Looked up from germline, CDR1 is SNHLY and CDR2 is FYNNEI. Trimming took 10 bases from V and 1 from J, leaving 10 bases between them. CDR3 nucleotides: TGTGCCATTCGCCAGGGGAACACTGAAGCTTTCTTT. This translates into CAIRQGNTEAFF.

The genes are TRBV5-4 and TRBJ1-1; 8 bases are shared with TRBD1. The germline gives CDR1 SGHNT, CDR2 YYREEE (reference sequence). CDR3 length equals 14 residues. The ends lost 4 bases at V and 0 bases at J; junction bases unmatched: 2. The CDR3 coding sequence is TGTGCCAGCAGCACGGGACAGGTGAACACTGAAGCTTTCTTT. Translated, it gives CASSTGQVNTEAFF.

The chain couples TRBV3-1 (or the pseudogene TRBV3-2) to TRBJ2-7; D is unclear. V lost 0 bases, J lost 0 bases, and 12 bases lay in between. Germline CDR1 LGHDT, CDR2 YNNKEL (reference sequence). The CDR3 runs to 16 residues. The DNA for the CDR3 is TGTGCCAGCAGCCAAGATGGCAGCATCATCTCCTACGAGCAGTACTTC. Protein sequence: CASSQDGSIISYEQYF.

V gene TRBV7-2 combines with J gene TRBJ2-4; D might be TRBD2 (6 bases). This CDR3 has 14 residues. V lost 4 bases and J lost 1, with 8 bases in between. Germline assignment: CDR1 SGHTA and CDR2 FQGNSA. This CDR3 is CASSSGRAKNIQYF. The CDR3 DNA sequence: TGTGCCAGCAGCTCAGGGAGGGCCAAAAACATTCAGTACTTC.

V is TRBV15 and J is TRBJ2-7; no reliable D call. The CDR3 runs to 13 residues. CDR1 LNHNV and CDR2 YYDKDF come from the germline V gene (reference sequence). Trimming shortened V by 3 bases and J by 6 bases, and 12 bases separated the two germline ends. CDR3 residues: CATSRSASGEQYF. CDR3 DNA: TGTGCCACCAGCAGGTCGGCCTCCGGCGAGCAGTACTTC.

In this sample, this clone turned up a few times. This chain uses TRBV18 with TRBJ2-5; perhaps TRBD2 as D (5 bases). Germline CDR1 KGHSH, CDR2 LQKENI. The CDR3 is 16 residues long. Between the trimmed V and J ends, which lost 4 bases and 4 bases, there was a span of 19 bases. CDR3 DNA sequence: TGTGCCAGCTCACAAGCTGGGTCCAGAGAGGGAGAGACCCAGTACTTC. The encoded protein is CASSQAGSREGETQYF.

This clone was detected once. The chain recombines TRBV27 with TRBJ1-5, with D unresolved. Germline V lookup: CDR1 MNHEY, CDR2 SMNVEV (reference sequence). This CDR3 spans 14 amino acids. Trimming shortened V by 8 bases and J by 3 bases, and 14 bases separated the two germline ends. The CDR3 loop is CASLRGRYNQPQHF. The CDR3 region has the DNA TGTGCCAGCCTCCGGGGTCGGTACAATCAGCCCCAGCATTTT.

The chain has TRBV6-5 and TRBJ1-2; TRBD1 matches 8 bases. Looked up from germline, CDR1 is MNHEY and CDR2 is SVGAGI. This CDR3 spans 14 amino acids. V gave up 2 bases and J gave up 7 bases; unmatched junction bases: 6. CDR3 DNA: TGTGCCAGCAGTTACACCCAGGGGGCCTTTGGCTACACCTTC. Encoded protein: CASSYTQGAFGYTF.

J is TRBJ1-1 and V is TRBV27, with a possible D match to TRBD1 (5 bases). Looked up from germline, CDR1 is MNHEY and CDR2 is SMNVEV (reference sequence). The CDR3 totals 14 residues. Trimming shortened V by 5 bases and J by 4 bases, and 14 bases separated the two germline ends. The CDR3 DNA reads as TGTGCCAGCAGTCCTGGGACCGTCCCCACTGAAGCTTTCTTT. It translates to CASSPGTVPTEAFF.

V is TRBV24-1 and J is TRBJ2-7; D ambiguous. Germline lookup yields CDR1 KGHDR and CDR2 SFDVKD. The CDR3 is 13 amino acids. The V and J ends lost 7 bases and 3 bases respectively, with 12 bases between them. The CDR3 reads CATSDVDSYEQYF. The CDR3 DNA sequence: TGTGCCACCAGCGACGTGGATAGCTACGAGCAGTACTTC.